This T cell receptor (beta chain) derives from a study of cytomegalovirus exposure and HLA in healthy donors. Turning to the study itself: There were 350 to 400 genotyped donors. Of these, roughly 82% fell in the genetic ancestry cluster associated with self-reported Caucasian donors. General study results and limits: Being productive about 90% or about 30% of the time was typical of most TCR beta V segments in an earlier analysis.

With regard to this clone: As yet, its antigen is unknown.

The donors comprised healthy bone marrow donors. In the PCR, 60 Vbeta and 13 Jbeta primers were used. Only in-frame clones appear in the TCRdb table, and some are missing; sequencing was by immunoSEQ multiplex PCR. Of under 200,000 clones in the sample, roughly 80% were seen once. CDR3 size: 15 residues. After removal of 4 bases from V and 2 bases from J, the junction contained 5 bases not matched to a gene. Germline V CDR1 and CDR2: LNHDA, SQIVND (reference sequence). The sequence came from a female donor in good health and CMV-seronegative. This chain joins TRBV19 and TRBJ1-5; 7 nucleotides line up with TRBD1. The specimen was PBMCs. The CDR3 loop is CASSRGGQGNQPQHF. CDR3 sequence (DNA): TGTGCCAGTAGTAGGGGTGGACAGGGCAATCAGCCCCAGCATTTT.